Following are 25 T cell receptor beta chains from one sample sequenced in a study of shared clonotypes between healthy human individuals. Sequencing used immunoSEQ multiplex PCR; TCRdb keeps in-frame clones, though not all of them. The sample lists some 1.4 million clones, roughly 97% occurring once. Specimen: naive CD4+ T cells sorted from blood. The subset denotes: CD45RA+ positively selected. These receptors originate from a man aged 25 to 45 in good health.

V gene TRBV7-2 combines with J gene TRBJ2-7, with unresolved D. This CDR3 region has 14 residues. The germline V gene encodes CDR1 SGHTA and CDR2 FQGNSA. Deletions cut 2 bases from V and 3 bases from J, with 11 bases between. Here the CDR3 reads CASSLRADLYEQYF. CDR3 sequence (DNA): TGTGCCAGCAGCTTAAGGGCAGACCTCTACGAGCAGTACTTC.

The rearrangement links TRBV6-5 to TRBJ2-1; TRBD2 matches 15 bases. CDR1 and CDR2 (germline): MNHEY, SVGAGI. V gave up 6 bases and J gave up 6 bases; unmatched junction bases: 3. The CDR3 runs to 15 residues. The DNA for the CDR3 is TGTGCCAGCAGCCGGACTAGCGGGAGGGTCAATGAGCAGTTCTTC. Its protein product is CASSRTSGRVNEQFF.

The chain has TRBV5-1 and TRBJ2-2, with D unclear. V was trimmed by 1 base and J by 1 base, leaving 17 bases between them. This CDR3 spans 18 amino acids. Germline CDR1 is SGHRS and CDR2 is YFSETQ. The CDR3 DNA sequence: TGCGCCAGCAGCTTGAGTAAGTCAGCCGAATTGAACACCGGGGAGCTGTTTTTT. Translation: CASSLSKSAELNTGELFF.

The CDR3 spells CSVWGGPGAEQYF. CDR3 DNA: TGCAGCGTGTGGGGAGGGCCTGGGGCCGAGCAGTACTTC. J is TRBJ2-7 and V is TRBV29-1; 7 nucleotides align to TRBD2. Trimming removed 6 bases from V and 6 bases from J; junction bases left unmatched: 11. Germline V gene sequence: CDR1 SQVTM, CDR2 ANQGSEA. CDR3 size: 13 residues.

The chain recombines TRBV18 with TRBJ2-2; TRBD2 is a possible D gene (5 bases). Between the trimmed V and J ends, which lost 4 bases and 2 bases, there was a span of 11 bases. Germline assignment: CDR1 KGHSH and CDR2 LQKENI. The CDR3 contains 15 residues. The CDR3 region has the DNA TGTGCCAGCTCACGAGGGCCCCAAAACACCGGGGAGCTGTTTTTT. Its translation is CASSRGPQNTGELFF.

The chain employs TRBV6-4 and TRBJ2-5; 8 bases align to TRBD1. V trimming: 4 bases; J trimming: 7 bases; junction bases outside the gene matches: 5. The germline V gene has CDR1 MRHNA and CDR2 SNTAGT. The CDR3 runs to 13 residues. The chain's CDR3 is CASSADRGGTQYF. CDR3 bases: TGTGCCAGCAGTGCCGACAGGGGCGGGACCCAGTACTTC.

The rearrangement links TRBV5-1 to TRBJ2-7; perhaps D is TRBD1 or TRBD2 (6 bases each). Germline V CDR1 and CDR2: SGHRS, YFSETQ. The CDR3 covers 13 residues. V lost 6 bases and J 5 bases, leaving 15 bases between the germline ends. For the CDR3, the DNA is TGCGCCAGCATGGAGCCCGGGGGCGACGAGCAGTACTTC. It specifies CASMEPGGDEQYF.

CDR3: CASRFQGATNEKLFF. The DNA for the CDR3 is TGTGCCAGCAGGTTCCAGGGAGCAACTAATGAAAAACTGTTTTTT. The gene calls are TRBV5-8 and TRBJ1-4; possible D gene TRBD1, 5 bases. The V and J ends lost 5 bases and 0 bases respectively, with 11 bases between them. Germline V CDR1 and CDR2: SGHTS, YDEGEE. The CDR3 totals 15 residues.

The chain uses TRBV10-1 and TRBJ1-1; D is ambiguous. With 6 bases removed from V and 0 bases from J, the gap between germline ends came to 8 bases. The CDR3 is 13 amino acids. Germline CDR1 WNHNN, CDR2 SYGVQD (reference sequence). The CDR3 here is CASRKSLNTEAFF. The CDR3 DNA reads TGCGCCAGCAGAAAGAGCTTGAACACTGAAGCTTTCTTT.

V is TRBV19 and J is TRBJ2-7; D is possibly TRBD2 (5 bases). The CDR3 is made up of 15 amino acids. The V and J ends lost 2 bases and 2 bases respectively, with 13 bases between them. Germline V gene data show CDR1 as LNHDA and CDR2 as SQIVND (reference sequence). CDR3 sequence reads: CASSIYSGYTYEQYF. CDR3 bases: TGTGCCAGTAGTATATATTCGGGATACACCTACGAGCAGTACTTC.

The V gene is TRBV28, the J gene TRBJ2-7, with unresolved D. V lost 1 base and J lost 3, with 10 bases in between. The V gene's germline CDR1 is MDHEN and CDR2 SYDVKM. The CDR3 is made up of 14 amino acids. CDR3 protein: CASSLSGPGYEQYF. For the CDR3, the DNA is TGTGCCAGCAGTTTATCCGGACCCGGCTACGAGCAGTACTTC.

The chain links TRBV7-6 to TRBJ2-1, with D tentatively TRBD1 (5 bases). Trimming removed 2 bases from V and 6 bases from J, with 17 bases in between. There are 16 residues in the CDR3. The germline CDR1 and CDR2 sequences are SGHVS and FNYEAQ. CDR3 in amino acids: CASSLIAGNIGNEQFF. Written as DNA, the CDR3 is TGTGCCAGCAGCTTAATTGCAGGGAACATCGGCAATGAGCAGTTCTTC.

The gene calls are TRBV18 and TRBJ1-1; D possibly corresponds to TRBD1 (6 bases). CDR1 is KGHSH, CDR2 LQKENI, per germline. Trimming stripped 0 bases from V and 2 bases from J, with 13 bases between. This CDR3 comprises 16 residues. CDR3: CASSPPRTEDNTEAFF. The CDR3 region has the DNA TGTGCCAGCTCACCACCTAGGACAGAGGACAACACTGAAGCTTTCTTT.

The V gene is TRBV25-1, the J gene TRBJ1-1; D not resolved. Germline loops: CDR1 MGHDK, CDR2 SYGVNS. This CDR3 has 13 residues. V lost 4 bases, J lost 0 bases, and 6 bases lay in between. The CDR3 sequence: CASSGRLNTEAFF. The CDR3 DNA sequence: TGTGCCAGCAGTGGGAGGCTGAACACTGAAGCTTTCTTT.

CDR3 sequence (DNA): TGTGCCATCAGTGAGAGGGACAGGGGTAGCGAAAAACTGTTTTTT. Encoded protein: CAISERDRGSEKLFF. The chain couples TRBV10-3 to TRBJ1-4; 10 nucleotides agree with TRBD1. Germline V gives CDR1 ENHRY, CDR2 SYGVKD. The trim removed 2 bases at V and 8 bases at J, leaving 5 bases unmatched. CDR3 length: 15 residues.

V gene TRBV19 combines with J gene TRBJ1-5; 11 bases are a match to TRBD1. Looked up from germline, CDR1 is LNHDA and CDR2 is SQIVND (reference sequence). Germline trimming cut 2 bases from V and 3 bases from J; bases unmatched to any gene: 12. The CDR3 is 19 residues long. CDR3 sequence: CASSIMFRTGGRINQPQHF. CDR3 nucleotide sequence: TGTGCCAGTAGTATAATGTTTCGGACAGGGGGCCGAATCAATCAGCCCCAGCATTTT. Based on the CDR3 plus reference TRBV19 and TRBJ1-5, the full variable domain is DGGITQSPKYLFRKEGQNVTLSCEQNLNHDAMYWYRQDPGQGLRLIYYSQIVNDFQKGDIAEGYSVSREKKESFPLTVTSAQKNPTAFYLCASSIMFRTGGRINQPQHFGDGTRLSIL.

The J gene is TRBJ2-6, the V gene TRBV5-1; tentatively, D is TRBD1 (5 bases). CDR1 and CDR2 (germline): SGHRS, YFSETQ. This CDR3 is 19 amino acids long. Trimming shortened V by 1 base and J by 0 bases, and 17 bases separated the two germline ends. The CDR3 DNA reads TGCGCCAGCAGCTTGCGGGTCCGACAGTGGAGCTCTGGGGCCAACGTCCTGACTTTC. It is translated as CASSLRVRQWSSGANVLTF.

This clone was picked up one time. The chain uses TRBV16 and TRBJ1-1, with D maybe TRBD1 (5 bases). The CDR3 loop spans 15 amino acids. With 1 base removed from V and 3 bases from J, the gap between germline ends came to 12 bases. CDR1 and CDR2 from the germline V gene are KGHSY and FQNENV. The CDR3 is CASSQFTMGDTEAFF. The CDR3 DNA reads TGTGCCAGCAGCCAATTCACTATGGGGGACACTGAAGCTTTCTTT. The entire variable domain, with the rest obtained from reference TRBV16 and TRBJ1-1, is as follows: GEEVAQTPKHLVRGEGQKAKLYCAPIKGHSYVFWYQQVLKNEFKFLISFQNENVFDETGMPKERFSAKCLPNSPCSLEIQATKLEDSAVYFCASSQFTMGDTEAFFGQGTRLTVV.

The rearrangement links TRBV19 to TRBJ1-1; 9 bases agree with TRBD1. Germline CDR1 is LNHDA and CDR2 is SQIVND (reference sequence). J was trimmed by 5 bases and V by 5 bases; bases with no gene match: 6. The CDR3 extends over 14 amino acids. The CDR3 loop is CASSADRGRTEAFF. CDR3 DNA sequence: TGTGCCAGTAGTGCGGACAGGGGTCGGACTGAAGCTTTCTTT.

The chain has TRBV12-5 and TRBJ2-1; 9 bases are shared with TRBD2. The CDR3 runs 17 residues. CDR1 and CDR2 from the germline V gene are LGHNT and FRNRAP. V gave up 0 bases and J gave up 4 bases; unmatched junction bases: 7. This chain's CDR3 is CASGLVPPSGNYNEQFF. The DNA of the CDR3 is TGTGCTAGTGGTTTGGTACCGCCTAGCGGGAATTACAATGAGCAGTTCTTC.

This chain connects TRBV6-5 to TRBJ2-7, with D unclear. Trimming took 7 bases from V and 2 from J, leaving 12 bases between them. Germline CDR1 reads MNHEY; CDR2 reads SVGAGI. This CDR3 has 13 residues. This chain's CDR3 is CASTAAVTYEQYF. For the CDR3, the DNA is TGTGCCAGCACCGCGGCCGTTACCTACGAGCAGTACTTC.

The J gene is TRBJ2-7, the V gene TRBV30; D not resolved. Per germline, CDR1 GTSNPN and CDR2 SVGIG (reference sequence). V lost 2 bases and J lost 6, with 11 bases in between. This CDR3 spans 12 amino acids. The CDR3 coding sequence is TGTGCCTGGAGTCAGAGAGCCAGCGAGCAGTACTTC. It codes for CAWSQRASEQYF.

This chain uses TRBV5-1 with TRBJ1-1, with a tentative D call TRBD1 (5 bases). With 2 bases removed from V and 0 bases from J, the gap between germline ends came to 20 bases. This CDR3 contains 18 residues. Germline lookup yields CDR1 SGHRS and CDR2 YFSETQ. CDR3 sequence (DNA): TGCGCCAGCAGCTTTGCAGGCTCTTCCCAGGGCCTGAACACTGAAGCTTTCTTT. Its translation: CASSFAGSSQGLNTEAFF.

This chain uses TRBV4-1 with TRBJ2-1; 10 bases line up with TRBD2. Germline trimming cut 0 bases from V and 3 bases from J; bases unmatched to any gene: 5. This CDR3 spans 17 amino acids. The V gene's germline CDR1 is MGHRA and CDR2 YSYEKL. The chain's CDR3 is CASSQDLTSGDYNEQFF. CDR3 nucleotides: TGCGCCAGCAGCCAAGATCTCACTAGCGGGGACTACAATGAGCAGTTCTTC.

The CDR3, as DNA: TGCGCCAGCAGCCAAGATTTAGAGGGACAGCGACACACCGGGGAGCTGTTTTTT. This encodes CASSQDLEGQRHTGELFF. V and J are TRBV4-3 and TRBJ2-2, with 7 bases that match TRBD1. Germline CDR1 and CDR2: LGHNA and YSLEER. The CDR3 loop spans 18 amino acids. V was clipped by 0 bases and J by 3 bases; unmatched bases: 10.